What follows are 3 T cell receptor beta chains derived from one specimen sequenced in a study of T cells in Graves' hyperthyroidism and ophthalmopathy. From RNA transcripts, TCR beta CDR3 regions were amplified. First-round RT-PCR with HTBI primers amplified the TCR CDR3 region. TCRdb re-analysed the multiplex PCR reads in MiXCR, keeping a single row per CDR3 protein. The sample lists just under 750,000 distinct CDR3 sequences; approximately 36% were seen once. Sequencing input: blood. These receptors were obtained from a woman in her forties with Graves' hyperthyroidism.

Details on this clonotype: This may stem from a read error, because a much larger clone lies one nucleotide away. The chain links TRBV14 to TRBJ1-1; D call uncertain. The CDR3 contains 13 residues. V was trimmed by 5 bases and J by 1 base, leaving 8 bases between them. CDR1 is SGHDN, CDR2 FVKESK, per germline. For the CDR3, the DNA is TGTGCCAGCAGCAAACGATGGAACACTGAAGCTTTCTTT. Amino acid sequence: CASSKRWNTEAFF.

This clonotype was found a few times. The rearrangement joins TRBV5-6 to TRBJ2-7; 8 bases agree with TRBD1. CDR1 and CDR2 (germline): SGHDT, YYEEEE. V shed 3 bases, J shed 2 bases, and the junction held 7 bases outside the gene matches. The CDR3 runs 15 residues. The CDR3 DNA reads TGTGCCAGCAGCTCAACCGGGACAGGTCCCTACGAGCAGTACTTC. Its translation: CASSSTGTGPYEQYF.

A word on this clonotype: An end of the junction differs from the germline gene, which may be a read error. V gene TRBV9 combines with J gene TRBJ1-2; 10 bases align to TRBD1. CDR3 length: 16 residues. Looked up from germline, CDR1 is SGDLS and CDR2 is YYNGEE. The CDR3 DNA reads TGTGTCAGCAGCGAACACCGGGACAGGGGTTCCTATGGCTACACCTTC. Amino acid sequence: CVSSEHRDRGSYGYTF. Supplemented by reference TRBV9 and TRBJ1-2, the full variable domain reads DSGVTQTPKHLITATGQRVTLRCSPRSGDLSVYWYQQSLDQGLQFLIQYYNGEERAKGNILERFSAQQFPDLHSELNLSSLELGDSALYFCVSSEHRDRGSYGYTFGSGTRLTVV.